This T cell receptor beta chain was captured in a study of cytomegalovirus exposure and HLA in healthy donors. Primers for the PCR totalled 60 Vbeta and 13 Jbeta. Profiled with immunoSEQ multiplex PCR; TCRdb holds only in-frame clones, not every one. Among about 61,000 clones listed, roughly 86% were seen once. This clone was seen only a few times. Germline-derived CDR1 and CDR2 are MNHNY and SVGAGI (reference sequence). This CDR3 spans 11 amino acids. V lost 5 bases, J lost 9 bases, and 8 bases lay in between. The receptor was derived from a man aged 18 to 30 in good health and CMV-seronegative. Specimen: PBMCs. The chain has TRBV6-6 and TRBJ2-1, with D possibly being TRBD1 (6 bases). The CDR3 nucleotides read TGTGCCAGCAGTAGGACAGTTGAGCAGTTCTTC. Protein sequence: CASSRTVEQFF.